The next 6 T cell receptor beta chains were all read from a single sample in a study of CD8 T cells in Susac syndrome. After extraction with the RNeasy kit, about 0.5 to 1 ug of the RNA was reverse transcribed using random hexamers. TCRdb reanalysed the immunoSEQ multiplex PCR reads using MiXCR and keeps one entry per CDR3 protein. This sample has about 140,000 distinct CDR3 sequences; about 93% occur once, and the top ten carry around 0.29%. Sequenced input: CD8+ T cells from PBMCs. Every receptor here comes from a human donor in good health.

The rearrangement links TRBV29-1 to TRBJ2-2; TRBD1 agrees at 7 bases. The CDR3 consists of 13 residues. Germline-derived CDR1 and CDR2 are SQVTM and ANQGSEA. The J segment lost 6 bases and the V segment lost 4 bases, leaving 5 bases of the junction unmatched. The CDR3 DNA follows: TGCAGCGTTGGGCGCAGGGGGTCCGGGGAGCTGTTTTTT. This gives the protein CSVGRRGSGELFF.

The chain employs TRBV7-2 and TRBJ2-2; D unclear. This CDR3 is built from 13 residues. The V gene lost 8 bases and the J gene lost 0 bases, with 7 bases spanning the gap. The germline CDR1 and CDR2 sequences are SGHTA and FQGNSA. The CDR3 region is CASEEPNTGELFF. CDR3 DNA sequence: TGTGCCAGCGAGGAGCCGAACACCGGGGAGCTGTTTTTT.

The rearrangement joins TRBV27 to TRBJ2-7; 8 nucleotides match TRBD1. The CDR3 spans 12 residues. After removal of 10 bases from V and 6 bases from J, the junction contained 8 bases not matched to a gene. Germline V gene lookup returns CDR1 MNHEY and CDR2 SMNVEV (reference sequence). The CDR3 sequence is CATLDRAGEQYF. The CDR3 nucleotides read TGTGCCACCCTGGACAGGGCGGGCGAGCAGTACTTC.

The rearrangement uses TRBV6-2 or TRBV6-3 and TRBJ2-1; TRBD2 matches 11 bases. J was trimmed by 0 bases and V by 10 bases; bases with no gene match: 17. The germline V gene has CDR1 MNHEY and CDR2 SVGEGT. The CDR3 is 19 residues long. Written as DNA, the CDR3 is TGTGCCACCTTAACCCCCGGGACTAGCGGTAGGCACTCCTACAATGAGCAGTTCTTC. Translating it yields CATLTPGTSGRHSYNEQFF.

The rearrangement links TRBV6-7 to TRBJ2-7; D may match TRBD1 or TRBD2 (6 bases each). TRBV6-7 counts as an open reading frame of uncertain function. V lost 7 bases and J 5 bases, leaving 18 bases between the germline ends. The CDR3 extends over 14 amino acids. In DNA form, the CDR3 reads TGTGCCAGCACGGGGGCCCTTAGGCTGCACGAGCAGTACTTC. Translating it yields CASTGALRLHEQYF.

The chain carries TRBV9 and TRBJ2-1; 7 bases align to TRBD2. CDR3 size: 16 residues. After removal of 3 bases from V and 2 bases from J, the junction contained 8 bases not matched to a gene. From germline, CDR1 is SGDLS and CDR2 YYNGEE. The CDR3 region has the DNA TGTGCCAGCAGCGGAGTCGTCAGCGGGGCCTACAATGAGCAGTTCTTC. Translation: CASSGVVSGAYNEQFF.